This T cell receptor (beta chain) was recovered during a study of tissue T cells after allogeneic stem cell transplantation. Libraries were prepared by immunoSEQ multiplex PCR; TCRdb keeps only in-frame clonotypes and omits some of them. The repertoire holds 2,400 or so clones, with more than 45% as singletons. The CDR3 loop spans 14 amino acids. Germline loops: CDR1 NNHNN, CDR2 SYGAGS (reference sequence). V gave up 1 base and J gave up 6 bases, with 10 bases separating them. A note on this clone: Mouse names are used for the genes. The read halts 1 residue ahead of the CDR3 end, with the missing end drawn from the germline J gene.

Time point here: mouse harvest day 7 after allogeneic transplant. Each mouse received 10^7 T-cell-depleted marrow cells plus 10^6 splenic CD5+ T cells by tail vein. The TCR comes from a female BALB/c mouse given C57BL/6 T cells with graft-versus-host disease after an allogeneic hematopoietic cell transplant. Sample: spleen. The chain recombines TRBV13-2 with TRBJ2-2, with D maybe TRBD2 (6 bases). CDR3 DNA, as far as it was read: TGTGCCAGCGGTGATCTGGGGCACGCCGGGCAGCTCTAC. This encodes CASGDLGHAGQLY. The whole CDR3 sequence is CASGDLGHAGQLYF.